The next 12 T cell receptor beta chains were all read from a single sample in a study of cytomegalovirus exposure and HLA in healthy donors. Primers: 60 Vbeta forward and 13 Jbeta reverse. The protocol was immunoSEQ multiplex PCR, while the TCRdb copy is restricted to in-frame clones and leaves out a portion. The sample has 150,000 to 200,000 clones, more than 85% seen once. Sequenced: PBMCs. The origin of the receptors is a woman aged 18-29 years in good health and CMV-seronegative.

The V gene is TRBV27, the J gene TRBJ2-7, with TRBD2 matching 8 bases. The V and J ends lost 4 bases and 2 bases, in that order; junction bases with no gene match: 7. The CDR3 covers 15 residues. Germline V gene data show CDR1 as MNHEY and CDR2 as SMNVEV (reference sequence). The CDR3 here is CASSSPTSGAYEQYF. Written as DNA, the CDR3 is TGTGCCAGCAGTTCCCCTACTAGCGGCGCCTACGAGCAGTACTTC.

This clone was seen once. This chain connects TRBV7-2 to TRBJ1-3; TRBD1 matches at 7 bases. The CDR3 spans 16 residues. Germline assignment: CDR1 SGHTA and CDR2 FQGNSA. V trimming: 8 bases; J trimming: 2 bases; junction bases outside the gene matches: 12. CDR3 residues: CASRSSTGSAGNTIYF. CDR3 bases: TGTGCCAGCCGAAGTTCGACAGGGTCTGCTGGAAACACCATATATTTT.

The rearrangement joins TRBV5-1 to TRBJ2-2; D call uncertain. Germline V gene lookup returns CDR1 SGHRS and CDR2 YFSETQ. The V and J ends lost 4 bases and 1 base respectively, with 14 bases between them. CDR3 length: 16 residues. The DNA for the CDR3 is TGCGCCAGCAGCCTTGCCGCGGTCGGGAACACCGGGGAGCTGTTTTTT. Residues: CASSLAAVGNTGELFF.

The chain links TRBV30 to TRBJ1-3; D is unresolved. V lost 7 bases, J lost 0 bases, and 13 bases lay in between. The CDR3 loop spans 14 amino acids. CDR1 and CDR2 from the germline V gene are GTSNPN and SVGIG (reference sequence). The CDR3 DNA is TGTGCCTCAGCCGACACGTTCTCTGGAAACACCATATATTTT. Amino acids: CASADTFSGNTIYF. Full variable domain (outside the CDR3, taken from reference TRBV30 and TRBJ1-3): SQTIHQWPATLVQPVGSPLSLECTVEGTSNPNLYWYRQAAGRGLQLLFYSVGIGQISSEVPQNLSASRPQDRQFILSSKKLLLSDSGFYLCASADTFSGNTIYFGEGSWLTVV.

This clone was counted a single time. The rearrangement links TRBV9 to TRBJ1-2, with a weak D call TRBD1 (6 bases). V dropped 4 bases and J dropped 4 bases, with 11 bases sitting between them. Looked up from germline, CDR1 is SGDLS and CDR2 is YYNGEE. The CDR3 is made up of 13 amino acids. The CDR3 bases are TGTGCCAGCAGCCCAACAGGGACCTATGGCTACACCTTC. It codes for CASSPTGTYGYTF.

V usage is TRBV6-4 and J usage is TRBJ1-2, with TRBD1 matching 7 bases. The CDR3 spans 14 residues. CDR1 MRHNA and CDR2 SNTAGT come from the germline V gene. Trimming removed 5 bases from V and 0 bases from J; junction bases left unmatched: 3. CDR3 bases: TGTGCCAGCAGTCACAGGGGAGCTAACTATGGCTACACCTTC. Amino acids: CASSHRGANYGYTF.

There are a few counts of this clone. The chain uses TRBV25-1 and TRBJ1-4; tentatively, D is TRBD1 (5 bases). CDR1 and CDR2 (germline): MGHDK, SYGVNS. The V and J ends lost 4 bases and 7 bases respectively, with 16 bases between them. The CDR3 has 15 residues. CDR3 nucleotide sequence: TGTGCCAGCAGTGCCCTATTGGGGGGGGGTGAAAAACTGTTTTTT. Translation: CASSALLGGGEKLFF.

This clone was seen just once. The V and J genes are TRBV7-8 and TRBJ2-7; 8 positions agree with TRBD1. The ends lost 5 bases at V and 3 bases at J; junction bases unmatched: 9. Germline V gives CDR1 SGHVS, CDR2 FQNEAQ. CDR3 size: 15 residues. The DNA of the CDR3 is TGTGCCAGCAGCGCCGACAGGGGTGGGAACTACGAGCAGTACTTC. Protein: CASSADRGGNYEQYF.

This clone was seen only once. The genes are TRBV29-1 and TRBJ1-5; tentative D call: TRBD1 (5 bases). Germline V CDR1 and CDR2: SQVTM, ANQGSEA. V was trimmed by 6 bases and J by 7 bases, leaving 16 bases between them. This CDR3 has 13 residues. CDR3 sequence: CSVRVQRDQPQHF. CDR3 bases: TGCAGCGTCCGGGTCCAGCGGGACCAGCCCCAGCATTTT.

This clone was recorded a few times. The chain recombines TRBV7-9 with TRBJ1-1; 7 nucleotides align to TRBD1. CDR3 length equals 14 residues. Germline V CDR1 and CDR2: SEHNR, FQNEAQ (reference sequence). The V segment lost 5 bases and the J segment 0 bases; nucleotides outside the gene matches: 3. DNA of the CDR3: TGTGCCAGCAGCCCCGACAGGGTGAACACTGAAGCTTTCTTT. This codes for CASSPDRVNTEAFF.

As concerns this clone: The junction differs from germline at one of its ends, possibly a read error. Other DNA sequences from this sample encode an identical CDR3 as well. The genes are TRBV2 and TRBJ2-2, with 11 bases identical to TRBD1. This CDR3 is built from 15 residues. CDR1 SNHLY and CDR2 FYNNEI come from the germline V gene. The CDR3 DNA sequence: TGTGCCAGCCGGACAGGGGGCGTTTACACCGGGGAGTTGTTTTTT. Translated, it gives CASRTGGVYTGELFF.

V usage is TRBV4-3 and J usage is TRBJ2-2, with a tentative D call TRBD2 (7 bases). The germline V gene has CDR1 LGHNA and CDR2 YSLEER. Trimming removed 0 bases at V and 4 bases at J, with 12 bases between. This CDR3 has 16 residues. The CDR3 DNA follows: TGCGCCAGCAGCCAAGAAGGAGGGGGGGGCACCGGGGAGCTGTTTTTT. Translating gives CASSQEGGGGTGELFF.